The 24 T cell receptor beta chains in this list originate from one sample, sequenced in a study of cytomegalovirus exposure and HLA in healthy donors. PCR was performed using 60 Vbeta and 13 Jbeta primers. Produced via immunoSEQ multiplex PCR; TCRdb's table is partial and in-frame only. The sample shows around 110,000 clones, around two thirds of them seen only once. The specimen sequenced was PBMCs. The receptors originated from a woman aged 40 to 50 in good health and CMV-seropositive.

The chain uses TRBV13 and TRBJ1-4, with a weak D call TRBD1 (5 bases). Germline V CDR1 and CDR2: PRHDT, FYEKMQ (reference sequence). The V end lost 5 bases, the J end lost 8 bases, and 15 bases lay between the germline ends. The CDR3 spans 14 residues. The CDR3 coding sequence is TGTGCCAGCAGCCCCCAGGGTTTCCGGGAAAAACTGTTTTTT. This sequence encodes CASSPQGFREKLFF.

This clone was recorded a few times. The genes are TRBV19 and TRBJ2-5, with TRBD1 matching over 7 bases. The CDR3 contains 13 residues. CDR1 is LNHDA and CDR2 is SQIVND in the germline V gene (reference sequence). Trimming took 4 bases from V and 2 from J; bases not matched to a gene: 1. The CDR3 DNA reads TGTGCCAGTAGTACACAGGGGCAAGAGACCCAGTACTTC. It translates to CASSTQGQETQYF.

The rearrangement links TRBV6-5 to TRBJ2-2; D may be TRBD1 (6 bases). The CDR3 extends over 12 amino acids. V was shortened by 5 bases and J by 7 bases, with 8 bases between the two germline ends. The V gene's germline CDR1 is MNHEY and CDR2 SVGAGI. The CDR3: CASSQGSGELFF. The CDR3 DNA is TGTGCCAGCAGTCAGGGGAGCGGGGAGCTGTTTTTT.

The chain links TRBV27 to TRBJ2-1, with a tentative D call TRBD2 (5 bases). This CDR3 has 12 residues. V dropped 3 bases and J dropped 7 bases, with 7 bases sitting between them. The germline V gene has CDR1 MNHEY and CDR2 SMNVEV (reference sequence). The CDR3 reads CASSFGGNEQFF. The CDR3 nucleotides are TGTGCCAGCAGTTTCGGCGGGAATGAGCAGTTCTTC.

The chain recombines TRBV7-9 with TRBJ2-3; possibly TRBD2 for D (5 bases). V gave up 5 bases and J gave up 3 bases, with 18 bases separating them. Germline V gives CDR1 SEHNR, CDR2 FQNEAQ (reference sequence). The CDR3 totals 16 residues. In nucleotides, the CDR3 is TGTGCCAGCAGCCCCCCGTTGAGGGTGGGGACAGATACGCAGTATTTT. Amino acids: CASSPPLRVGTDTQYF.

This clone was picked up a small number of times. This chain joins TRBV30 and TRBJ1-1, with D uncertain. Trimming removed 3 bases at V and 11 bases at J, with 25 bases between. The CDR3 sequence is 15 residues long. The germline V gene has CDR1 GTSNPN and CDR2 SVGIG (reference sequence). CDR3 amino acids: CAWSERTGRPVRAFF. The CDR3 DNA reads TGTGCCTGGAGCGAGCGGACCGGGAGACCAGTAAGGGCTTTCTTT.

The genes are TRBV30 and TRBJ1-3; TRBD1 is a possible D gene (5 bases). Trimming shortened V by 0 bases and J by 3 bases, and 12 bases separated the two germline ends. CDR3 length equals 15 residues. Germline-derived CDR1 and CDR2 are GTSNPN and SVGIG (reference sequence). In DNA, the CDR3 is TGTGCCTGGAGTGTACGGACGGGGGTTGGAAACACCATATATTTT. Its protein is CAWSVRTGVGNTIYF.

The gene calls are TRBV7-9 and TRBJ1-5; 7 positions agree with TRBD1. Germline V lookup: CDR1 SEHNR, CDR2 FQNEAQ (reference sequence). The CDR3 has 14 amino acids. V lost 4 bases to trimming and J lost 7 bases; unmatched junction nucleotides: 7. CDR3 bases: TGTGCCAGCAGCTCCGCAGGGGGTAGCCAGCCCCAGCATTTT. It codes for CASSSAGGSQPQHF.

This clone was seen only a few times. The rearrangement uses TRBV5-6 and TRBJ2-5; 8 bases align to TRBD1. CDR3 size: 15 residues. Germline assignment: CDR1 SGHDT and CDR2 YYEEEE. J gave up 10 bases and V 4 bases, and 15 bases lay outside the gene matches. The chain's CDR3 is CASSPAGTGGGGQYF. The DNA of the CDR3 is TGTGCCAGCAGCCCGGCCGGGACAGGAGGAGGCGGCCAGTACTTC.

This clone has a single count. The rearrangement uses TRBV19 and TRBJ1-5; D is perhaps TRBD1 (5 bases). This CDR3 is built from 17 residues. V lost 7 bases to trimming and J lost 4 bases, with 23 bases between them. Germline CDR1 is LNHDA and CDR2 is SQIVND (reference sequence). The CDR3: CASTQERGREWNQPQHF. CDR3 in DNA: TGTGCCAGTACCCAGGAGCGGGGGAGAGAATGGAATCAGCCCCAGCATTTT.

The chain has TRBV5-1 and TRBJ1-2; 9 bases agree with TRBD1. Per the germline V gene, CDR1 is SGHRS and CDR2 is YFSETQ. V gave up 4 bases and J gave up 6 bases; unmatched junction bases: 7. The CDR3 is made up of 14 amino acids. CDR3 nucleotides: TGCGCCAGCAGCGTGGGACAGGGTGTGGATGGCTACACCTTC. Its protein is CASSVGQGVDGYTF.

This clone was observed a handful of times. J is TRBJ2-2 and V is TRBV4-2; D not certain. CDR1 LGHNA and CDR2 YNFKEQ come from the germline V gene. Between the trimmed V and J ends, which lost 1 base and 3 bases, there was a span of 12 bases. This CDR3 has 16 amino acids. The CDR3 spells CASSQVAEKYTGELFF. In DNA, the CDR3 is TGTGCCAGCAGCCAAGTGGCGGAAAAATACACCGGGGAGCTGTTTTTT.

This clone was found a few times. The chain recombines TRBV7-9 with TRBJ1-5; 8 bases fit TRBD1. The CDR3 totals 13 residues. Germline V gives CDR1 SEHNR, CDR2 FQNEAQ (reference sequence). Trimming removed 6 bases from V and 7 bases from J; junction bases left unmatched: 5. The CDR3 DNA follows: TGTGCCAGCAGTTTATCAGGGGGCCAGCCCCAGCATTTT. This sequence encodes CASSLSGGQPQHF. Variable domain in full (rest from reference TRBV7-9 and TRBJ1-5): DTGVSQNPRHKITKRGQNVTFRCDPISEHNRLYWYRQTLGQGPEFLTYFQNEAQLEKSRLLSDRFSAERPKGSFSTLEIQRTEQGDSAMYLCASSLSGGQPQHFGDGTRLSIL.

This clone is a singleton in its sample. V is TRBV2 and J is TRBJ2-2; 15 bases are a match to TRBD2. Germline V gene data show CDR1 as SNHLY and CDR2 as FYNNEI. After removal of 5 bases from V and 8 bases from J, the junction contained 3 bases not matched to a gene. The CDR3 spans 15 residues. For the CDR3, the DNA is TGTGCCAGCAGTCCGGGACTAGCGGGAGGAGGGGAGCTGTTTTTT. It is translated as CASSPGLAGGGELFF.

This clone was recorded a few times. This chain connects TRBV6-5 to TRBJ2-1; maybe TRBD1 (5 bases). The CDR3 spans 13 residues. V was shortened by 2 bases and J by 14 bases, with 16 bases between the two germline ends. CDR1 MNHEY and CDR2 SVGAGI come from the germline V gene. The CDR3 DNA reads TGTGCCAGCAGTTACAACGACCGGACCAGGGAGTTCTTC. Its translation is CASSYNDRTREFF.

The chain employs TRBV6-1 and TRBJ2-5; 8 bases fit TRBD2. The DNA end lines up better with TRBJ2-7; the J call may be wrong. Germline V CDR1 and CDR2: MNHNS, SASEGT. CDR3 length: 16 residues. CDR3 protein: CASSKGLAASLYEQYF. The CDR3 nucleotides read TGTGCCAGCAGTAAAGGACTAGCCGCATCCCTTTACGAGCAGTACTTC.

Remarks on this clone: Relative to the germline gene, one junction end is altered; a read error may explain this. CDR3 loop: CVSSADRAGANVLTF. The DNA for the CDR3 is TGTGTCAGCAGTGCGGACAGAGCTGGGGCCAACGTCCTGACTTTC. This chain joins TRBV2 and TRBJ2-6, with a tentative D call TRBD1 (6 bases). Germline V gene data show CDR1 as SNHLY and CDR2 as FYNNEI. The CDR3 sequence is 15 residues long.

The CDR3 DNA is TGCAGCGACCGAGAGCCAGGGTCAGGAGATACGCAGTATTTT. Translated, it gives CSDREPGSGDTQYF. The chain combines TRBV29-1 with TRBJ2-3; D perhaps matches TRBD1 (5 bases). Trimming cost V 7 bases and J 5 bases, with 19 bases left between them. The CDR3 is 14 amino acids. Germline V gives CDR1 SQVTM, CDR2 ANQGSEA.

This clone was seen only once. The V gene is TRBV6-1, the J gene TRBJ2-1, with 13 bases matching TRBD2. The junction had 1 base not matched to a gene; V was cut back by 0 bases and J by 5 bases. The CDR3 has 16 residues. Germline CDR1 is MNHNS and CDR2 is SASEGT. The CDR3 DNA follows: TGTGCCAGCAGTGAAGCGGGGACTAGCGGGGACAATGAGCAGTTCTTC. It yields the protein CASSEAGTSGDNEQFF.

This chain links TRBV7-8 with TRBJ2-7; 8 bases agree with TRBD1. Germline trimming cut 4 bases from V and 0 bases from J; bases unmatched to any gene: 2. The length of the CDR3 is 14 residues. CDR1 SGHVS and CDR2 FQNEAQ come from the germline V gene. The CDR3 nucleotides are TGTGCCAGCAGCTACAGGGGGAGCTCCTACGAGCAGTACTTC. Translated, it gives CASSYRGSSYEQYF.

The rearrangement uses TRBV6-1 and TRBJ1-2; 7 bases match TRBD1. V lost 7 bases to trimming and J lost 7 bases; unmatched junction nucleotides: 12. The CDR3 consists of 14 residues. Per germline, CDR1 MNHNS and CDR2 SASEGT. The CDR3 nucleotides read TGTGCCAGCATCCTGACAGGGAACAAGGGTGGCTACACCTTC. Translation gives CASILTGNKGGYTF.

CDR3 in amino acids: CASSLDTGNTEAFF. The CDR3 DNA reads TGTGCCAGCTCATTGGACACAGGGAACACTGAAGCTTTCTTT. The gene calls are TRBV18 and TRBJ1-1; possible D gene TRBD1, 5 bases. Germline V gene sequence: CDR1 KGHSH, CDR2 LQKENI. The CDR3 length is 14 residues. Trimming took off 5 bases at V and 1 base at J, with 11 bases between the two ends. Full variable domain (missing parts from reference TRBV18 and TRBJ1-1): NAGVMQNPRHLVRRRGQEARLRCSPMKGHSHVYWYRQLPEEGLKFMVYLQKENIIDESGMPKERFSAEFPKEGPSILRIQQVVRGDSAAYFCASSLDTGNTEAFFGQGTRLTVV.

The chain joins TRBV4-1 to TRBJ2-7; TRBD2 matches at 7 bases. Trimming took 0 bases from V and 6 from J; bases not matched to a gene: 2. Germline lookup yields CDR1 MGHRA and CDR2 YSYEKL. This CDR3 region has 13 residues. The CDR3 spells CASSQERGSEQYF. CDR3 nucleotide sequence: TGCGCCAGCAGCCAAGAGCGGGGGTCCGAGCAGTACTTC.

This clone was seen more than once but under ten times. The V call is TRBV20-1, the J call TRBJ1-5; D not resolved. CDR1 DFQATT and CDR2 SNEGSKA come from the germline V gene (reference sequence). With 7 bases removed from V and 3 bases from J, the gap between germline ends came to 7 bases. CDR3 length: 11 residues. The CDR3 loop reads CSVQNNQPQHF. The CDR3 region has the DNA TGCAGTGTACAGAACAATCAGCCCCAGCATTTT.